These 31 T cell receptor beta chains came from one sample sequenced in a study of blood T cell repertoires in COVID-19. TCRdb's copy holds only in-frame clones and misses some; the assay was immunoSEQ multiplex PCR. In the table there are tens of thousands of clones, 75% to 90% of which are singletons. Source material: peripheral blood. The receptors derive from an elderly man with acute or convalescent COVID-19.

The rearrangement uses TRBV7-2 and TRBJ2-4; TRBD2 matches at 9 bases. The CDR3 runs 16 residues. The trim removed 3 bases at V and 15 bases at J, leaving 18 bases unmatched. Germline lookup yields CDR1 SGHTA and CDR2 FQGNSA. CDR3 coding DNA: TGTGCCAGCAGCTTGGGACTAGCTAGCCGAGAGGGGCCGAGGTACTTC. Translating gives CASSLGLASREGPRYF.

This clone was detected only once. The chain links TRBV9 to TRBJ2-1; 8 bases match TRBD2. V trimming: 4 bases; J trimming: 4 bases; junction bases outside the gene matches: 19. Per the germline V gene, CDR1 is SGDLS and CDR2 is YYNGEE. CDR3 length: 19 amino acids. CDR3 amino acids: CASSPQAGAGHPSYNEQFF. CDR3 DNA sequence: TGTGCCAGCAGCCCCCAAGCGGGGGCCGGCCACCCCTCGTACAATGAGCAGTTCTTC. Full variable domain (outside the CDR3, taken from reference TRBV9 and TRBJ2-1): DSGVTQTPKHLITATGQRVTLRCSPRSGDLSVYWYQQSLDQGLQFLIQYYNGEERAKGNILERFSAQQFPDLHSELNLSSLELGDSALYFCASSPQAGAGHPSYNEQFFGPGTRLTVL.

This chain joins TRBV9 and TRBJ2-2; tentative D call: TRBD1 (5 bases). This CDR3 is 16 amino acids long. V was pared by 0 bases and J by 3 bases, with 12 bases between. Germline V gives CDR1 SGDLS, CDR2 YYNGEE. CDR3: CASSVDGRVYTGELFF. The CDR3 DNA is TGTGCCAGCAGCGTAGATGGCAGGGTGTACACCGGGGAGCTGTTTTTT.

J is TRBJ1-5 and V is TRBV6-6; 10 positions match TRBD1. V dropped 0 bases and J dropped 6; count of bases not matched to a gene: 2. The CDR3 runs 15 residues. Germline CDR1 reads MNHNY; CDR2 reads SVGAGI (reference sequence). In DNA, the CDR3 is TGTGCCAGCAGTTACTCCGACAGGGGGCGTCAGCCCCAGCATTTT. The encoded protein is CASSYSDRGRQPQHF.

V and J are TRBV27 and TRBJ1-3; D ambiguous. V lost 6 bases and J 8 bases, leaving 17 bases between the germline ends. The CDR3 extends over 14 amino acids. Germline CDR1 reads MNHEY; CDR2 reads SMNVEV (reference sequence). CDR3 loop: CASSQDWGSDTIYF. For the CDR3, the DNA is TGTGCCAGCAGCCAGGACTGGGGATCTGACACCATATATTTT.

The chain uses TRBV6-5 and TRBJ2-3; 10 nucleotides match TRBD2. CDR1 and CDR2 from the germline V gene are MNHEY and SVGAGI. This CDR3 region has 13 residues. With 11 bases clipped from V and 1 base from J, the junction kept 3 bases outside the gene matches. CDR3 bases: TGTGCCGGTAGCGGGGGGCGCACAGATACGCAGTATTTT. It specifies CAGSGGRTDTQYF.

This chain links TRBV6-5 with TRBJ2-7, with D possibly being TRBD2 (6 bases). CDR1 and CDR2 (germline): MNHEY, SVGAGI. The CDR3 runs 14 residues. V was cut by 8 bases and J by 2 bases, with 16 bases left in between. As DNA, the CDR3 is TGTGCCAGCGGCTGGGGGGTGCTTACCTACGAGCAGTACTTC. Encoded protein: CASGWGVLTYEQYF.

This clone was observed a single time. The chain combines TRBV27 with TRBJ1-5; D not certain. CDR3 length equals 12 residues. Trimming removed 8 bases at V and 7 bases at J, with 12 bases between. Germline CDR1 and CDR2: MNHEY and SMNVEV (reference sequence). CDR3 loop: CASAGAGQPQHF. CDR3 in DNA: TGTGCCAGCGCAGGTGCTGGGCAGCCCCAGCATTTT.

On this clone: Its ends do not fully match the called genes, so a read error is possible. The chain carries TRBV2 and TRBJ1-2, with 11 nucleotides matching TRBD1. CDR3 length: 14 amino acids. Germline CDR1 SNHLY, CDR2 FYNNEI. This CDR3 is CASSRDRGKYGYTF. Written as DNA, the CDR3 is TGTGCCAGCAGCCGGGACAGGGGGAAATATGGTTACACCTTC.

The V and J genes are TRBV7-3 and TRBJ1-1, with D unresolved. V was clipped by 5 bases and J by 1 base, with 14 bases between them. CDR1 is SGHTA, CDR2 FQGTGA, per germline. The CDR3 runs to 15 residues. As DNA, the CDR3 is TGTGCCAGCAGCGCCGGTCCCCGGTGGAACACTGAAGCTTTCTTT. The encoded protein is CASSAGPRWNTEAFF.

This clone was seen just once. The chain has TRBV19 and TRBJ2-7, with 9 bases matching TRBD2. Germline values: CDR1 LNHDA, CDR2 SQIVND (reference sequence). The CDR3 runs 15 residues. Trimming took 3 bases from V and 0 from J; bases not matched to a gene: 3. The chain's CDR3 is CASSIFSGSSYEQYF. The CDR3 coding sequence is TGTGCCAGTAGTATTTTTAGCGGGAGCTCCTACGAGCAGTACTTC.

The chain carries TRBV9 and TRBJ2-7, with a weak D call TRBD1 (5 bases). CDR3 length equals 12 residues. The germline V gene encodes CDR1 SGDLS and CDR2 YYNGEE. V lost 3 bases and J lost 4, with 8 bases in between. This chain's CDR3 is CASSAQGYEQYF. In DNA, the CDR3 is TGTGCCAGCAGCGCCCAGGGATACGAGCAGTACTTC.

The chain employs TRBV9 and TRBJ2-3; the match to TRBD2 covers 16 bases. V shed 0 bases, J shed 2 bases, and the junction held 12 bases outside the gene matches. The CDR3 contains 21 residues. Germline V gene data show CDR1 as SGDLS and CDR2 as YYNGEE. CDR3 nucleotide sequence: TGTGCCAGCAGCGTAGGGTCCTGGATGGGACTAGCGGGGGGGTTCACAGATACGCAGTATTTT. Protein product: CASSVGSWMGLAGGFTDTQYF.

This chain connects TRBV15 to TRBJ1-4, with 7 nucleotides matching TRBD1. The trim removed 0 bases at V and 7 bases at J, leaving 8 bases unmatched. CDR1 is LNHNV, CDR2 YYDKDF, per germline (reference sequence). CDR3 length: 16 residues. In DNA form, the CDR3 reads TGTGCCACCAGCAGAGATCAAGGGGGCTACAGTGAAAAACTGTTTTTT. Amino acids: CATSRDQGGYSEKLFF. The complete variable domain, with remaining parts taken from reference TRBV15 and TRBJ1-4, reads DAMVIQNPRYQVTQFGKPVTLSCSQTLNHNVMYWYQQKSSQAPKLLFHYYDKDFNNEADTPDNFQSRRPNTSFCFLDIRSPGLGDTAMYLCATSRDQGGYSEKLFFGSGTQLSVL.

The chain employs TRBV5-8 and TRBJ1-3; D is uncertain. V shed 0 bases and J shed 0 bases, with 10 bases lying between them. This CDR3 is 16 amino acids long. Germline V gene lookup returns CDR1 SGHTS and CDR2 YDEGEE. CDR3 DNA: TGTGCCAGCAGCTTGGCGCCAGGCCTCTCTGGAAACACCATATATTTT. Its protein product is CASSLAPGLSGNTIYF.

CDR3 loop: CASSQLTGTWDTGELFF. The CDR3 nucleotides read TGTGCCAGCAGCCAACTAACAGGGACATGGGACACCGGGGAGCTGTTTTTT. V usage is TRBV7-8 and J usage is TRBJ2-2, with D possibly matching TRBD1 (6 bases). This CDR3 region has 17 residues. Germline-derived CDR1 and CDR2 are SGHVS and FQNEAQ. With 5 bases removed from V and 3 bases from J, the gap between germline ends came to 19 bases.

The gene calls are TRBV6-2 or TRBV6-3 and TRBJ2-3; 8 bases are a match to TRBD1. V shed 5 bases, J shed 10 bases, and the junction held 5 bases outside the gene matches. Germline-derived CDR1 and CDR2 are MNHEY and SVGEGT. This CDR3 is built from 12 residues. The DNA of the CDR3 is TGTGCCAGCAGTCCAGGGGGCGAGGCGCAGTATTTT. It yields the protein CASSPGGEAQYF.

The chain links TRBV19 to TRBJ1-5; the D gene is possibly TRBD1 (5 bases). CDR1 LNHDA and CDR2 SQIVND come from the germline V gene (reference sequence). V gave up 6 bases and J gave up 3 bases, with 6 bases separating them. The CDR3 contains 12 residues. The CDR3 DNA reads as TGTGCCAGTAGGACAGCCAATCAGCCCCAGCATTTT. Encoded protein: CASRTANQPQHF.

The chain recombines TRBV18 with TRBJ1-4, with D possibly matching TRBD1 (6 bases). V was shortened by 0 bases and J by 5 bases, with 22 bases between the two germline ends. The CDR3 spans 19 residues. Per germline, CDR1 KGHSH and CDR2 LQKENI. The CDR3: CASSPPVYGQSLDNEKLFF. For the CDR3, the DNA is TGTGCCAGCTCACCACCGGTATACGGACAGAGCCTGGACAATGAAAAACTGTTTTTT.

This rearrangement joins TRBV10-3 to TRBJ1-1; D ambiguous. The CDR3 extends over 14 amino acids. The ends were cut back, 7 bases at V and 1 base at J, with 13 bases in the middle. Germline V gene data show CDR1 as ENHRY and CDR2 as SYGVKD. The CDR3 is CAINTESKNTEAFF. CDR3 DNA: TGTGCCATCAACACAGAGTCAAAGAACACTGAAGCTTTCTTT.

The rearrangement uses TRBV5-5 and TRBJ1-6, with 7 bases aligning to TRBD1. The CDR3 runs to 15 residues. CDR1 is SGHKS, CDR2 YYEKEE, per germline (reference sequence). V trimming: 4 bases; J trimming: 13 bases; junction bases outside the gene matches: 14. CDR3 sequence (DNA): TGTGCCAGCAGCCCGCGATACCAAACAGGGGACCCCCTCCACTTT. It translates to CASSPRYQTGDPLHF. Together with reference TRBV5-5 and TRBJ1-6, the CDR3 gives the full variable domain: DAGVTQSPTHLIKTRGQQVTLRCSPISGHKSVSWYQQVLGQGPQFIFQYYEKEERGRGNFPDRFSARQFPNYSSELNVNALLLGDSALYLCASSPRYQTGDPLHFGNGTRLTVT.

The chain carries TRBV5-1 and TRBJ1-2; 10 bases are shared with TRBD1. The V segment lost 3 bases and the J segment 5 bases; nucleotides outside the gene matches: 10. This CDR3 comprises 16 residues. Germline-derived CDR1 and CDR2 are SGHRS and YFSETQ. The CDR3, as DNA: TGCGCCAGCAGCTCTGCCGGGACAGGGGCCTTATATGGCTACACCTTC. Amino acid sequence: CASSSAGTGALYGYTF.

V gene TRBV4-2 combines with J gene TRBJ2-3; 9 positions agree with TRBD2. The CDR3 totals 15 residues. Trimming cost V 9 bases and J 4 bases; bases outside gene matches: 11. Germline-derived CDR1 and CDR2 are LGHNA and YNFKEQ. CDR3 in amino acids: CASSAGGGRSDTQYF. CDR3 DNA: TGTGCCAGTAGCGCGGGGGGGGGCCGTTCAGATACGCAGTATTTT.

The chain uses TRBV2 and TRBJ1-1; 9 bases are shared with TRBD1. Germline CDR1 reads SNHLY; CDR2 reads FYNNEI. The CDR3 length is 14 residues. V gave up 4 bases and J gave up 9 bases; unmatched junction bases: 9. DNA of the CDR3: TGTGCCAGCAGTGGCCGGGACAGGGTCTCAAAAGCTTTCTTT. This gives the protein CASSGRDRVSKAFF.

This chain links TRBV5-1 with TRBJ2-7; D may be TRBD1 (5 bases). V dropped 5 bases and J dropped 3 bases, with 21 bases sitting between them. The germline CDR1 and CDR2 sequences are SGHRS and YFSETQ. This CDR3 contains 16 residues. CDR3 sequence reads: CASSPVGARINYEQYF. CDR3 coding DNA: TGCGCCAGCAGTCCCGTAGGGGCGCGTATTAACTACGAGCAGTACTTC.

The V gene is TRBV5-1, the J gene TRBJ2-1; D call uncertain. The CDR3 runs 15 residues. Germline V CDR1 and CDR2: SGHRS, YFSETQ. The V end lost 0 bases, the J end lost 3 bases, and 10 bases lay between the germline ends. CDR3 amino acids: CASSLVRGIYNEQFF. CDR3 sequence (DNA): TGCGCCAGCAGCTTGGTGAGAGGTATCTACAATGAGCAGTTCTTC.

The chain is built from TRBV28 and TRBJ1-3, with TRBD1 as a possible D gene (6 bases). V dropped 2 bases and J dropped 2 bases, with 10 bases sitting between them. This CDR3 contains 15 residues. CDR1 is MDHEN, CDR2 SYDVKM, per germline. The chain's CDR3 is CASSLGPGAGNTIYF. CDR3 sequence (DNA): TGTGCCAGCAGTTTAGGTCCAGGGGCTGGAAACACCATATATTTT.

The genes are TRBV7-3 and TRBJ2-3; D is undetermined. Germline V gene lookup returns CDR1 SGHTA and CDR2 FQGTGA. The CDR3 totals 15 residues. The V end lost 1 base, the J end lost 6 bases, and 14 bases lay between the germline ends. This CDR3 reads CASSLMAGNWDTQYF. The CDR3, as DNA: TGTGCCAGCAGCTTAATGGCAGGAAACTGGGATACGCAGTATTTT.

The V and J genes are TRBV6-5 and TRBJ2-7; possible D gene TRBD1, 6 bases. CDR1 and CDR2 from the germline V gene are MNHEY and SVGAGI. V shed 7 bases and J shed 1 base, with 11 bases lying between them. This CDR3 spans 13 amino acids. The CDR3: CASKAGASYEQYF. CDR3 bases: TGTGCCAGCAAGGCAGGGGCATCCTACGAGCAGTACTTC.

The J gene is TRBJ2-3, the V gene TRBV14, with TRBD1 matching over 9 bases. CDR1 is SGHDN and CDR2 is FVKESK in the germline V gene. The CDR3 runs 14 residues. V gave up 5 bases and J gave up 5 bases; unmatched junction bases: 5. The CDR3 sequence: CASSTDRGIDTQYF. As DNA, the CDR3 is TGTGCCAGCAGCACGGACAGGGGAATAGATACGCAGTATTTT.

The chain has TRBV5-1 and TRBJ1-2; 8 bases agree with TRBD1. The CDR3 totals 15 residues. With 0 bases clipped from V and 6 bases from J, the junction kept 7 bases outside the gene matches. Germline assignment: CDR1 SGHRS and CDR2 YFSETQ. The CDR3 sequence: CASSLGGQVLDGYTF. The CDR3 coding sequence is TGCGCCAGCAGCTTGGGGGGACAGGTTTTGGATGGCTACACCTTC.